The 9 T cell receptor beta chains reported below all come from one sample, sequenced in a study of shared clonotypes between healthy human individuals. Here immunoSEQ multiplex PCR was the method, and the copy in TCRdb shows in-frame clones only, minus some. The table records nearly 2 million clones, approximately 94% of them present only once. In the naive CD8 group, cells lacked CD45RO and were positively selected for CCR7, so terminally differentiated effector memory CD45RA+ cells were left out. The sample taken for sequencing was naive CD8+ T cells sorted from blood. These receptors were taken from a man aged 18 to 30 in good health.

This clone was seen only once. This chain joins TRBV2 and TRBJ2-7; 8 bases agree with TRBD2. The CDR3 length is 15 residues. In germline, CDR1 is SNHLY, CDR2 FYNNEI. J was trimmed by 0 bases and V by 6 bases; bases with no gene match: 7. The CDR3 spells CASSPSGGSSYEQYF. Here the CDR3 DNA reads TGTGCCAGCAGCCCCAGCGGGGGCAGCTCCTACGAGCAGTACTTC.

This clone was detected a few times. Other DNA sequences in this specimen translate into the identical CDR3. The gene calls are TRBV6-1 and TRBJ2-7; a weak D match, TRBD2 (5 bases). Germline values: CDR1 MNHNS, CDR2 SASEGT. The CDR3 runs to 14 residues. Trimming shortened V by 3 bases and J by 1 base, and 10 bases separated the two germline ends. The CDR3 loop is CASSEVGISYEQYF. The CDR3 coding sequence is TGTGCCAGCAGTGAGGTCGGGATATCCTACGAGCAGTACTTC.

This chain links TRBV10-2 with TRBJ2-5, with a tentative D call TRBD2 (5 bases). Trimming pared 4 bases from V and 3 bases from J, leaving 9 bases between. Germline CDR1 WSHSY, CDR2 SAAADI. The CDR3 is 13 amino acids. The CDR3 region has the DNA TGCGCCAGCAGTGGGACTGATGAAGAGACCCAGTACTTC. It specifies CASSGTDEETQYF.

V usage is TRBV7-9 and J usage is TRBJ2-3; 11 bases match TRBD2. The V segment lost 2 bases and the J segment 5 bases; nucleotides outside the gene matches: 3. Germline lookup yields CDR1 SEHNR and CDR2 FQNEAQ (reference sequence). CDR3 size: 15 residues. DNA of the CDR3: TGTGCCAGCAGCTTATACCTAGCGGGGGGAGATACGCAGTATTTT. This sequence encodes CASSLYLAGGDTQYF. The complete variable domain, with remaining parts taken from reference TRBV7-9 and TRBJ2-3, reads DTGVSQNPRHKITKRGQNVTFRCDPISEHNRLYWYRQTLGQGPEFLTYFQNEAQLEKSRLLSDRFSAERPKGSFSTLEIQRTEQGDSAMYLCASSLYLAGGDTQYFGPGTRLTVL.

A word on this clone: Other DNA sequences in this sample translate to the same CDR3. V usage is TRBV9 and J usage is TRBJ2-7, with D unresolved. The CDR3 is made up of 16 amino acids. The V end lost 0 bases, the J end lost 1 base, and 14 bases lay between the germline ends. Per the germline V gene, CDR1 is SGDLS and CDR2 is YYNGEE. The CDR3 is CASSVAPLARSYEQYF. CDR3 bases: TGTGCCAGCAGCGTAGCTCCGTTGGCTAGATCCTACGAGCAGTACTTC.

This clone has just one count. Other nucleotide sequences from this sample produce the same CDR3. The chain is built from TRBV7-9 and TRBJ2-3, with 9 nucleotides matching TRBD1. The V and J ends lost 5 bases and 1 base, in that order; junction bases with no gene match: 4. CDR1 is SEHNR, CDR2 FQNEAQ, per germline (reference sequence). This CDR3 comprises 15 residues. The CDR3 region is CASSPWTGGTDTQYF. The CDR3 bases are TGTGCCAGCAGCCCCTGGACAGGGGGCACAGATACGCAGTATTTT.

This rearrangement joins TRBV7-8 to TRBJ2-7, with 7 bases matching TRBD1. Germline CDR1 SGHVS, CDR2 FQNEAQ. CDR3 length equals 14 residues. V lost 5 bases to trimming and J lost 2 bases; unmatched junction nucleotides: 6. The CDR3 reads CASSPTGRAYEQYF. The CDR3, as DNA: TGTGCCAGCAGCCCGACAGGGCGGGCCTACGAGCAGTACTTC.

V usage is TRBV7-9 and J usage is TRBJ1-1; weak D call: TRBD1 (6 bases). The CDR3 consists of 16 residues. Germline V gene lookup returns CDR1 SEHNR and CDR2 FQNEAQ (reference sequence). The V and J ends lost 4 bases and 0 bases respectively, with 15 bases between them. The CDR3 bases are TGTGCCAGCAGCTCGGGGGGCGCGGATATGAACACTGAAGCTTTCTTT. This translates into CASSSGGADMNTEAFF. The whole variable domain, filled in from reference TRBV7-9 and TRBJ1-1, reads DTGVSQNPRHKITKRGQNVTFRCDPISEHNRLYWYRQTLGQGPEFLTYFQNEAQLEKSRLLSDRFSAERPKGSFSTLEIQRTEQGDSAMYLCASSSGGADMNTEAFFGQGTRLTVV.

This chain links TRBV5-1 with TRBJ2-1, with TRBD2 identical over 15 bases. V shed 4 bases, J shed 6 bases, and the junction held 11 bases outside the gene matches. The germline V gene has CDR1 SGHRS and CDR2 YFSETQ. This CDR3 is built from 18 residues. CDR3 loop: CASSQGLAGGPTSNEQFF. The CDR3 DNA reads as TGCGCCAGCAGCCAGGGACTAGCGGGGGGACCGACGAGCAATGAGCAGTTCTTC.